This TCR beta chain came from a study of control samples from healthy donors and cancer patients. This clone was counted once. CDR1 is KGHSH and CDR2 is LQKENI in the germline V gene. V lost 2 bases and J lost 0, with 7 bases in between. The CDR3 is made up of 14 amino acids. Sequenced by immunoSEQ multiplex PCR; TCRdb stores in-frame clones only, minus some. The sample holds under 150,000 clones, 93% seen once. This clonotype was sampled from a man aged 30-40 years in good health. The chain combines TRBV18 with TRBJ1-1; no clear D. The sample comprised blood. Written as DNA, the CDR3 is TGTGCCAGCTCACCAAAAACGATGAACACTGAAGCTTTCTTT. This translates into CASSPKTMNTEAFF.